What follows is one T cell receptor beta chain and its context. Its antigen is currently unknown. This sample is part of a study of identical twins. TCRdb passed the 5' RACE reads through MiXCR, listing each CDR3 protein once. The data show hundreds of thousands of distinct CDR3 sequences, around 12% seen once. Study-level findings and limits: Twin-shared out-of-frame alpha sequences showed excess low generation probability.

The same specimen was also included in a second study, on yellow fever vaccine responses in identical twins.

The sample consisted of PBMCs. The receptor comes from a woman aged 18-30 years in good health.

For the CDR3, the DNA is TGCGCCAGTACCGGGACTAGCGGGGGCACAGATACGCAGTATTTT. This codes for CASTGTSGGTDTQYF. The V gene is TRBV10-2, the J gene TRBJ2-3; the match to TRBD2 covers 13 bases. Per germline, CDR1 WSHSY and CDR2 SAAADI. CDR3 length: 15 residues. The J segment lost 1 base and the V segment lost 9 bases, leaving 4 bases of the junction unmatched.